The 30 T cell receptor beta chains reported below all come from one sample, sequenced in a study of shared clonotypes between healthy human individuals. TCRdb keeps only in-frame clones here, not all; method: immunoSEQ multiplex PCR. The sample includes millions of clones, just under 95% of them seen just once. CD8 cells classed as naive were CD45RO-negative and positively selected for CCR7, excluding terminally differentiated effector memory CD45RA+ cells. Input material: naive CD8+ T cells sorted from blood. These receptors originate from a young man in good health.

This clone appeared a few times. The sample contains more than one DNA sequence encoding this CDR3. The genes are TRBV9 and TRBJ2-7, with D possibly being TRBD1 (6 bases). The germline V gene encodes CDR1 SGDLS and CDR2 YYNGEE. The CDR3 is 13 amino acids. V was shortened by 0 bases and J by 2 bases, with 6 bases between the two germline ends. The CDR3 region has the DNA TGTGCCAGCAGCGTAGGGGACACCTACGAGCAGTACTTC. This encodes CASSVGDTYEQYF. Using reference TRBV9 and TRBJ2-7 for the parts outside the CDR3, the full variable domain is DSGVTQTPKHLITATGQRVTLRCSPRSGDLSVYWYQQSLDQGLQFLIQYYNGEERAKGNILERFSAQQFPDLHSELNLSSLELGDSALYFCASSVGDTYEQYFGPGTRLTVT.

The chain uses TRBV7-9 and TRBJ2-5, with 9 bases aligning to TRBD1. Trimming took 2 bases from V and 2 from J; bases not matched to a gene: 15. The CDR3 consists of 19 residues. Germline lookup yields CDR1 SEHNR and CDR2 FQNEAQ (reference sequence). The CDR3 loop reads CASSLTSLTGTGIQETQYF. DNA for the CDR3: TGTGCCAGCAGCTTAACCTCACTCACCGGGACAGGGATACAAGAGACCCAGTACTTC.

The chain combines TRBV19 with TRBJ2-5, with 7 nucleotides matching TRBD2. Germline CDR1 LNHDA, CDR2 SQIVND (reference sequence). V lost 8 bases, J lost 5 bases, and 2 bases stayed unmatched. The CDR3 has 11 amino acids. CDR3 in DNA: TGTGCCAGTTTCGGGGGGGAGACCCAGTACTTC. Translated, it gives CASFGGETQYF.

The V call is TRBV9, the J call TRBJ2-5; D not resolved. Trimming pared 3 bases from V and 1 base from J, leaving 16 bases between. Per the germline V gene, CDR1 is SGDLS and CDR2 is YYNGEE. The CDR3 covers 16 residues. The DNA of the CDR3 is TGTGCCAGCAGCGCGCAGGCTACTCCAGTCCAAGAGACCCAGTACTTC. The encoded protein is CASSAQATPVQETQYF. Based on the CDR3 plus reference TRBV9 and TRBJ2-5, the full variable domain is DSGVTQTPKHLITATGQRVTLRCSPRSGDLSVYWYQQSLDQGLQFLIQYYNGEERAKGNILERFSAQQFPDLHSELNLSSLELGDSALYFCASSAQATPVQETQYFGPGTRLLVL.

The rearrangement links TRBV30 to TRBJ2-1; D ambiguous. From germline, CDR1 is GTSNPN and CDR2 SVGIG (reference sequence). The CDR3 is 15 amino acids. V dropped 0 bases and J dropped 6 bases, with 15 bases sitting between them. The chain's CDR3 is CAWSVRVVVGNEQFF. DNA of the CDR3: TGTGCCTGGAGTGTACGTGTAGTAGTAGGCAATGAGCAGTTCTTC.

The V and J genes are TRBV6-5 and TRBJ1-1; D possibly corresponds to TRBD1 (5 bases). Deletions cut 5 bases from V and 13 bases from J, with 23 bases between. Germline V gene sequence: CDR1 MNHEY, CDR2 SVGAGI. The CDR3 has 14 residues. The CDR3 region has the DNA TGTGCCAGCAGTCCACTTCCCGGGACGGAGGTCTGTTTCTTT. Its translation: CASSPLPGTEVCFF.

The chain uses TRBV19 and TRBJ2-7; D is unresolved. There are 12 residues in the CDR3. Per germline, CDR1 LNHDA and CDR2 SQIVND (reference sequence). Trimming removed 3 bases at V and 5 bases at J, with 8 bases between. The CDR3 protein is CASSIRYHEQYF. In DNA form, the CDR3 reads TGTGCCAGTAGTATTAGGTACCACGAGCAGTACTTC.

Concerning this clone: Distinct nucleotide sequences in the sample also encode this CDR3. The V gene is TRBV2, the J gene TRBJ1-5; the match to TRBD1 covers 7 bases. Trimming removed 5 bases from V and 1 base from J; junction bases left unmatched: 5. Germline assignment: CDR1 SNHLY and CDR2 FYNNEI. This CDR3 is 15 amino acids long. DNA for the CDR3: TGTGCCAGCAGTACCGGGACAGTCAGCAATCAGCCCCAGCATTTT. Translation: CASSTGTVSNQPQHF. Combining the CDR3 with reference TRBV2 and TRBJ1-5 gives the whole variable domain EPEVTQTPSHQVTQMGQEVILRCVPISNHLYFYWYRQILGQKVEFLVSFYNNEISEKSEIFDDQFSVERPDGSNFTLKIRSTKLEDSAMYFCASSTGTVSNQPQHFGDGTRLSIL.

V is TRBV29-1 and J is TRBJ1-1; unclear D gene. The CDR3 covers 13 residues. V lost 5 bases and J lost 3, with 13 bases in between. The germline V gene encodes CDR1 SQVTM and CDR2 ANQGSEA. CDR3: CSVFELDHTEAFF. CDR3 nucleotide sequence: TGCAGCGTTTTTGAGTTAGACCACACTGAAGCTTTCTTT.

This chain joins TRBV30 and TRBJ2-1; no clear D. This CDR3 is built from 11 residues. Germline V lookup: CDR1 GTSNPN, CDR2 SVGIG (reference sequence). Between the trimmed V and J ends, which lost 4 bases and 9 bases, there was a span of 10 bases. For the CDR3, the DNA is TGTGCCTGGATTAATGGTCCTGAGCAGTTCTTC. It yields the protein CAWINGPEQFF.

This chain links TRBV5-1 with TRBJ1-6; TRBD1 matches at 10 bases. Unmatched junction bases numbered 0, after V lost 3 bases and J lost 3 bases. Germline assignment: CDR1 SGHRS and CDR2 YFSETQ. The CDR3 totals 15 residues. CDR3 in DNA: TGCGCCAGCAGCTGGACAGGGGGCTATAATTCACCCCTCCACTTT. This encodes CASSWTGGYNSPLHF.

Notes on this clone: Other DNA sequences of this sample code for an identical CDR3. This chain links TRBV28 with TRBJ1-1; D is unclear. The CDR3 runs to 14 residues. V was clipped by 4 bases and J by 0 bases, with 9 bases between them. Germline V gives CDR1 MDHEN, CDR2 SYDVKM. The DNA of the CDR3 is TGTGCCAGCAGTTCCCGGGGAATGAACACTGAAGCTTTCTTT. This sequence encodes CASSSRGMNTEAFF. The full variable domain, in which reference TRBV28 and TRBJ1-1 provide the parts outside the CDR3, is DVKVTQSSRYLVKRTGEKVFLECVQDMDHENMFWYRQDPGLGLRLIYFSYDVKMKEKGDIPEGYSVSREKKERFSLILESASTNQTSMYLCASSSRGMNTEAFFGQGTRLTVV.

V usage is TRBV6-1 and J usage is TRBJ1-1; maybe TRBD1 (5 bases). The CDR3 is 15 residues long. Germline CDR1 MNHNS, CDR2 SASEGT. V lost 7 bases, J lost 0 bases, and 15 bases lay in between. DNA for the CDR3: TGTGCCAGCACCCCGGGACGGATCATGAACACTGAAGCTTTCTTT. This sequence encodes CASTPGRIMNTEAFF.

This clone has just one count. This chain uses TRBV5-6 with TRBJ2-5, with D possibly being TRBD1 or TRBD2 (5 bases each). The CDR3 is made up of 15 amino acids. Trimming left V 5 bases short and J 4 bases short, with 18 bases between. Germline CDR1 is SGHDT and CDR2 is YYEEEE. CDR3 protein: CASRDGAGGAETQYF. The CDR3 DNA sequence: TGTGCCAGCAGGGACGGGGCAGGAGGCGCAGAGACCCAGTACTTC. The full variable domain, in which reference TRBV5-6 and TRBJ2-5 provide the parts outside the CDR3, is DAGVTQSPTHLIKTRGQQVTLRCSPKSGHDTVSWYQQALGQGPQFIFQYYEEEERQRGNFPDRFSGHQFPNYSSELNVNALLLGDSALYLCASRDGAGGAETQYFGPGTRLLVL.

The rearrangement links TRBV13 to TRBJ2-7, with TRBD2 identical over 8 bases. After removal of 3 bases from V and 1 base from J, the junction contained 17 bases not matched to a gene. The germline V gene has CDR1 PRHDT and CDR2 FYEKMQ (reference sequence). The CDR3 runs to 19 residues. CDR3 bases: TGTGCCAGCAGCTTTACCGGGACGGTTAGCGGGGTTGGTTCCTACGAGCAGTACTTC. It codes for CASSFTGTVSGVGSYEQYF.

The chain employs TRBV19 and TRBJ2-2, with 8 bases fitting TRBD2. Germline assignment: CDR1 LNHDA and CDR2 SQIVND (reference sequence). The CDR3 has 15 amino acids. V shed 8 bases, J shed 4 bases, and the junction held 9 bases outside the gene matches. The CDR3 nucleotides are TGTGCCAGTGCTCTAGGAACTAGCGGCACCGGGGAGCTGTTTTTT. Translation: CASALGTSGTGELFF.

The CDR3 loop reads CASSPSGSSDTQYF. The CDR3 coding sequence is TGTGCCAGCAGCCCCAGCGGGAGCTCGGATACGCAGTATTTT. This chain uses TRBV7-2 with TRBJ2-3; 8 nucleotides line up with TRBD2. Germline loops: CDR1 SGHTA, CDR2 FQGNSA. The junction had 7 bases not matched to a gene; V was cut back by 5 bases and J by 6 bases. The CDR3 extends over 14 amino acids.

CDR3 residues: CASSKPMGEQYF. The CDR3 coding sequence is TGTGCCAGCAGCAAACCGATGGGCGAGCAGTACTTC. The chain joins TRBV7-6 to TRBJ2-7; D gene unclear. The CDR3 has 12 residues. Trimming took 5 bases from V and 6 from J, leaving 11 bases between them. Germline V gene data show CDR1 as SGHVS and CDR2 as FNYEAQ.

This clone has just one count. J is TRBJ2-5 and V is TRBV28, with TRBD1 matching over 12 bases. After removal of 5 bases from V and 5 bases from J, the junction contained 6 bases not matched to a gene. This CDR3 is built from 15 residues. Germline loops: CDR1 MDHEN, CDR2 SYDVKM. CDR3 residues: CASSDGTGGAETQYF. CDR3 bases: TGTGCCAGCAGTGACGGGACAGGGGGCGCGGAGACCCAGTACTTC. The whole variable domain, filled in from reference TRBV28 and TRBJ2-5, reads DVKVTQSSRYLVKRTGEKVFLECVQDMDHENMFWYRQDPGLGLRLIYFSYDVKMKEKGDIPEGYSVSREKKERFSLILESASTNQTSMYLCASSDGTGGAETQYFGPGTRLLVL.

The chain is built from TRBV27 and TRBJ2-3; a possible D gene is TRBD1 (5 bases). CDR1 is MNHEY, CDR2 SMNVEV, per germline (reference sequence). CDR3 length: 13 residues. V lost 2 bases to trimming and J lost 4 bases, with 7 bases between them. The CDR3 is CASSLLGPDTQYF. CDR3 coding DNA: TGTGCCAGCAGTTTACTGGGGCCAGATACGCAGTATTTT.

The chain uses TRBV4-3 and TRBJ2-7; D may correspond to TRBD1 or TRBD2 (6 bases each). This CDR3 is built from 15 residues. Germline CDR1 and CDR2: LGHNA and YSLEER. Deletions cut 4 bases from V and 0 bases from J, with 13 bases between. The CDR3 sequence is CASSPGVGSSYEQYF. The CDR3 DNA reads as TGCGCCAGCAGCCCAGGGGTCGGGAGCTCCTACGAGCAGTACTTC.

Comment on this clone: This sample also contains other DNA sequences that code for the same CDR3. The chain has TRBV7-6 and TRBJ2-7; possible D gene TRBD2, 6 bases. Germline CDR1 reads SGHVS; CDR2 reads FNYEAQ. V lost 5 bases and J 2 bases, leaving 13 bases between the germline ends. There are 14 residues in the CDR3. CDR3 coding DNA: TGTGCCAGCAGCCCGGGACTGGTAACCTACGAGCAGTACTTC. Protein: CASSPGLVTYEQYF. The whole variable domain, filled in from reference TRBV7-6 and TRBJ2-7, reads GAGVSQSPRYKVTKRGQDVALRCDPISGHVSLYWYRQALGQGPEFLTYFNYEAQQDKSGLPNDRFSAERPEGSISTLTIQRTEQRDSAMYRCASSPGLVTYEQYFGPGTRLTVT.

This sequence joins TRBV9 and TRBJ2-1; perhaps TRBD1 as D (6 bases). The CDR3 runs to 15 residues. The V and J ends lost 4 bases and 5 bases respectively, with 16 bases between them. Germline-derived CDR1 and CDR2 are SGDLS and YYNGEE. CDR3 nucleotides: TGTGCCAGCAGCCCAGGGGTGGGGGCCAACAATGAGCAGTTCTTC. Amino acid sequence: CASSPGVGANNEQFF.

The rearrangement joins TRBV13 to TRBJ2-7; TRBD2 matches 12 bases. Germline-derived CDR1 and CDR2 are PRHDT and FYEKMQ (reference sequence). J lost 4 bases, V lost 5 bases, and 6 bases had no gene match. The CDR3 is 15 residues long. CDR3 region: CASSARGLAGYEQYF. CDR3 DNA: TGTGCCAGCAGCGCAAGGGGACTAGCGGGTTACGAGCAGTACTTC.

The J gene is TRBJ2-1, the V gene TRBV7-2; D perhaps matches TRBD2 (6 bases). V gave up 5 bases and J gave up 7 bases, with 24 bases separating them. CDR3 size: 17 residues. From germline, CDR1 is SGHTA and CDR2 FQGNSA. Here the CDR3 reads CASSPHPGLEGGNEQFF. The CDR3, as DNA: TGTGCCAGCAGCCCTCACCCGGGACTCGAAGGCGGTAATGAGCAGTTCTTC.

A remark on this clone: Other DNA sequences in this sample translate to the same CDR3. The chain couples TRBV9 to TRBJ2-2; possible D gene TRBD1, 5 bases. Germline CDR1 and CDR2: SGDLS and YYNGEE. This CDR3 is built from 14 residues. Trimming removed 3 bases from V and 1 base from J, with 7 bases in between. CDR3 loop: CASSAGQNTGELFF. The CDR3 DNA sequence: TGTGCCAGCAGCGCAGGACAGAACACCGGGGAGCTGTTTTTT.

The gene calls are TRBV9 and TRBJ2-3; perhaps TRBD2 as D (6 bases). This CDR3 contains 16 residues. The V end lost 0 bases, the J end lost 0 bases, and 11 bases lay between the germline ends. CDR1 is SGDLS and CDR2 is YYNGEE in the germline V gene. CDR3 sequence reads: CASSVDAGPSTDTQYF. As DNA, the CDR3 is TGTGCCAGCAGCGTAGACGCGGGACCCAGCACAGATACGCAGTATTTT.

The genes are TRBV4-2 and TRBJ1-3; possibly TRBD1 for D (5 bases). The CDR3 is 14 residues long. The germline CDR1 and CDR2 sequences are LGHNA and YNFKEQ. The ends were cut back, 4 bases at V and 0 bases at J, with 7 bases in the middle. In DNA form, the CDR3 reads TGTGCCAGCAGCCCGGGGGGCTCTGGAAACACCATATATTTT. It codes for CASSPGGSGNTIYF.

The V call is TRBV10-1, the J call TRBJ1-1; the D is unclear. Trimming removed 4 bases at V and 2 bases at J, with 8 bases between. CDR3 length: 13 amino acids. Germline V lookup: CDR1 WNHNN, CDR2 SYGVQD (reference sequence). The CDR3 DNA is TGCGCCAGCAGTGTAGGGCTAAACACTGAAGCTTTCTTT. This gives the protein CASSVGLNTEAFF.

CDR3 sequence (DNA): TGTGCCAGCAGTTGGGACAGAACCCGCTTCTATGGCTACACCTTC. Its translation: CASSWDRTRFYGYTF. The rearrangement uses TRBV6-5 and TRBJ1-2, with TRBD1 identical over 7 bases. The trim removed 4 bases at V and 4 bases at J, leaving 9 bases unmatched. The germline V gene encodes CDR1 MNHEY and CDR2 SVGAGI. The CDR3 contains 15 residues.